Listed here are 32 T cell receptor beta chains from one sample, sequenced in a study of T cell responses to AZD1222 COVID-19 vaccine. The protocol was immunoSEQ multiplex PCR, while the TCRdb copy is restricted to in-frame clones and leaves out a portion. The sample lists some 98,000 clones, over 75% occurring once. The sample was peripheral blood, taken on day 0 of AZD1222 vaccination. The receptors shown here come from an adult in good health.

The V and J genes are TRBV6-2 or TRBV6-3 and TRBJ2-3, with unresolved D. Germline V gene data show CDR1 as MNHEY and CDR2 as SVGEGT. The CDR3 is 15 amino acids. Trimming stripped 5 bases from V and 1 base from J, with 13 bases between. Written as DNA, the CDR3 is TGTGCCAGCAGTCCACCTCTAGATGGCACAGATACGCAGTATTTT. Amino acids: CASSPPLDGTDTQYF.

This sequence joins TRBV28 and TRBJ2-6, with 12 bases identical to TRBD1. Trimming at V came to 6 bases and at J to 4 bases, leaving 7 bases not matched to a gene. CDR3 length: 17 amino acids. CDR1 is MDHEN and CDR2 is SYDVKM in the germline V gene. The CDR3 DNA follows: TGTGCCAGCAGGACCGGGACAGGGGGCATCGGGGCCAACGTCCTGACTTTC. It is translated as CASRTGTGGIGANVLTF.

The chain combines TRBV28 with TRBJ2-7; 7 bases match TRBD1. The V and J ends lost 8 bases and 3 bases, in that order; junction bases with no gene match: 4. This CDR3 has 12 amino acids. Germline V CDR1 and CDR2: MDHEN, SYDVKM. CDR3 in DNA: TGTGCCAGCGGGACAGAGTTCTACGAGCAGTACTTC. Amino acids: CASGTEFYEQYF. The full variable domain, in which reference TRBV28 and TRBJ2-7 provide the parts outside the CDR3, is DVKVTQSSRYLVKRTGEKVFLECVQDMDHENMFWYRQDPGLGLRLIYFSYDVKMKEKGDIPEGYSVSREKKERFSLILESASTNQTSMYLCASGTEFYEQYFGPGTRLTVT.

This sequence joins TRBV19 and TRBJ2-3; TRBD2 matches at 8 bases. V gave up 1 base and J gave up 0 bases; unmatched junction bases: 9. Germline V gene lookup returns CDR1 LNHDA and CDR2 SQIVND (reference sequence). This CDR3 contains 18 residues. The CDR3 loop is CASSIARGGPSSTDTQYF. CDR3 sequence (DNA): TGTGCCAGTAGTATAGCGCGCGGGGGGCCTTCTAGCACAGATACGCAGTATTTT.

This CDR3 reads CASSFENEQFF. The CDR3 region has the DNA TGTGCCAGCAGCTTCGAGAATGAGCAGTTCTTC. The rearrangement joins TRBV4-2 to TRBJ2-1; D unresolved. The V and J ends lost 5 bases and 7 bases respectively, with 6 bases between them. This CDR3 is 11 amino acids long. Per germline, CDR1 LGHNA and CDR2 YNFKEQ.

V and J are TRBV10-3 and TRBJ1-1; TRBD1 might be the D (5 bases). The CDR3 consists of 15 residues. The germline V gene encodes CDR1 ENHRY and CDR2 SYGVKD. Deletions cut 2 bases from V and 1 base from J, with 11 bases between. CDR3 nucleotide sequence: TGTGCCATCAGTGAGCAAGGGAGGGGGAACACTGAAGCTTTCTTT. Amino acid sequence: CAISEQGRGNTEAFF.

V and J are TRBV5-6 and TRBJ2-7; a possible D gene is TRBD2 (6 bases). Trimming shortened V by 1 base and J by 2 bases, and 19 bases separated the two germline ends. From germline, CDR1 is SGHDT and CDR2 YYEEEE. The CDR3 consists of 17 residues. The CDR3 region has the DNA TGTGCCAGCAGCTTGTACTTAGGGCGACTAGAAGCCTACGAGCAGTACTTC. Its protein is CASSLYLGRLEAYEQYF.

The chain employs TRBV3-1 (or the pseudogene TRBV3-2) and TRBJ1-2, with D hard to call. Germline assignment: CDR1 LGHDT and CDR2 YNNKEL (reference sequence). This CDR3 is built from 12 residues. Trimming pared 4 bases from V and 0 bases from J, leaving 3 bases between. CDR3 protein: CASSLANYGYTF. CDR3 in DNA: TGTGCCAGCAGCCTCGCTAACTATGGCTACACCTTC.

Note on this clone: At one of its ends the junction is not consistent with the germline gene, which may arise from a read error. The J gene is TRBJ1-4, the V gene TRBV18; D not resolved. CDR1 and CDR2 (germline): KGHSH, LQKENI. The CDR3 has 11 amino acids. The CDR3 protein is CASSANEKLFF. The CDR3 DNA is TGTGCCAGCTCAGCTAACGAAAAACTGTTTTTT.

This clone was counted between two and nine times. The rearrangement uses TRBV4-2 and TRBJ2-5; the match to TRBD2 covers 7 bases. Unmatched junction bases numbered 10, after V lost 3 bases and J lost 3 bases. Germline lookup yields CDR1 LGHNA and CDR2 YNFKEQ. The CDR3 has 16 residues. CDR3 residues: CASSQGSGAGKETQYF. The CDR3 DNA reads TGTGCCAGCAGCCAGGGTTCGGGAGCGGGGAAAGAGACCCAGTACTTC.

The chain recombines TRBV29-1 with TRBJ2-7; no reliable D call. CDR1 is SQVTM and CDR2 is ANQGSEA in the germline V gene. Trimming removed 4 bases from V and 2 bases from J, with 12 bases in between. CDR3 length equals 13 residues. CDR3: CSVASKTPYEQYF. The CDR3 DNA sequence: TGCAGCGTTGCGAGTAAAACCCCCTACGAGCAGTACTTC.

The rearrangement uses TRBV6-5 and TRBJ1-1; D is unclear. Germline loops: CDR1 MNHEY, CDR2 SVGAGI. The CDR3 sequence is 12 residues long. Trimming left V 9 bases short and J 1 base short, with 9 bases between. Here the CDR3 DNA reads TGTGCCAGTGATAACCCGAACACTGAAGCTTTCTTT. Its protein product is CASDNPNTEAFF.

The chain links TRBV11-2 to TRBJ1-4; no firm D call. There are 12 residues in the CDR3. Germline lookup yields CDR1 SGHAT and CDR2 FQNNGV. With 8 bases removed from V and 2 bases from J, the gap between germline ends came to 6 bases. CDR3 sequence: CASRLTNEKLFF. For the CDR3, the DNA is TGTGCCAGCCGTCTGACTAATGAAAAACTGTTTTTT.

The chain joins TRBV19 to TRBJ1-3; no clear D. Germline assignment: CDR1 LNHDA and CDR2 SQIVND (reference sequence). The CDR3 totals 16 residues. The V end was cut by 1 base, the J end by 3 bases, with 13 bases between. CDR3 region: CASSIGWKGGGNTIYF. Here the CDR3 DNA reads TGTGCCAGTAGTATAGGTTGGAAAGGAGGTGGAAACACCATATATTTT.

The rearrangement joins TRBV5-1 to TRBJ1-3; a weak D match, TRBD1 (6 bases). This CDR3 has 15 amino acids. Germline lookup yields CDR1 SGHRS and CDR2 YFSETQ. V was trimmed by 5 bases and J by 3 bases, leaving 15 bases between them. In DNA form, the CDR3 reads TGCGCCAGCAGTACACAGGGTTTTGGTGGAAACACCATATATTTT. Translated: CASSTQGFGGNTIYF.

This chain uses TRBV5-6 with TRBJ1-6, with TRBD1 as a possible D gene (6 bases). Trimming stripped 4 bases from V and 4 bases from J, with 21 bases between. This CDR3 region has 18 residues. Per the germline V gene, CDR1 is SGHDT and CDR2 is YYEEEE. CDR3 in DNA: TGTGCCAGCAGCGAAAGAATACAGGGTTACAGATATAATTCACCCCTCCACTTT. Amino acid sequence: CASSERIQGYRYNSPLHF.

The genes are TRBV5-1 and TRBJ2-1; D may correspond to TRBD1 or TRBD2 (6 bases each). From germline, CDR1 is SGHRS and CDR2 YFSETQ. The CDR3 spans 15 residues. V gave up 1 base and J gave up 10 bases, with 18 bases separating them. CDR3 nucleotides: TGCGCCAGCAGCTTGTCGGGGGCACGGGTCAGCGAGCAGTTCTTC. This gives the protein CASSLSGARVSEQFF.

In this sample, this clone turned up a few times. The chain has TRBV19 and TRBJ1-1; TRBD1 is a possible D gene (5 bases). The ends were cut back, 8 bases at V and 4 bases at J, with 14 bases in the middle. The CDR3 is 13 amino acids. Germline-derived CDR1 and CDR2 are LNHDA and SQIVND (reference sequence). CDR3 amino acids: CASGKWGATEAFF. In nucleotides, the CDR3 is TGTGCCAGTGGCAAGTGGGGCGCCACTGAAGCTTTCTTT.

This clone was seen a single time. The rearrangement joins TRBV6-6 to TRBJ2-2, with no clear D. From germline, CDR1 is MNHNY and CDR2 SVGAGI (reference sequence). The V gene lost 6 bases and the J gene lost 2 bases, with 10 bases spanning the gap. The CDR3 is made up of 14 amino acids. The CDR3 loop is CASRPGPNTGELFF. The CDR3 nucleotides are TGTGCCAGCAGACCCGGGCCCAACACCGGGGAGCTGTTTTTT.

This clone turned up a few times. The rearrangement links TRBV29-1 to TRBJ1-5, with TRBD1 as a possible D gene (6 bases). Germline CDR1 and CDR2: SQVTM and ANQGSEA. Trimming took off 6 bases at V and 2 bases at J, with 8 bases between the two ends. CDR3 length: 12 amino acids. CDR3 sequence (DNA): TGCAGCGTCCGGACAGGCAATCAGCCCCAGCATTTT. Translated, it gives CSVRTGNQPQHF. Filled out from reference TRBV29-1 and TRBJ1-5, the complete variable domain reads SAVISQKPSRDICQRGTSLTIQCQVDSQVTMMFWYRQQPGQSLTLIATANQGSEATYESGFVIDKFPISRPNLTFSTLTVSNMSPEDSSIYLCSVRTGNQPQHFGDGTRLSIL.

This clone is classed as medium-sized. The V gene is TRBV7-9, the J gene TRBJ1-2, with 8 nucleotides matching TRBD1. This CDR3 contains 13 residues. Germline CDR1 reads SEHNR; CDR2 reads FQNEAQ (reference sequence). With 9 bases clipped from V and 3 bases from J, the junction kept 6 bases outside the gene matches. In DNA form, the CDR3 reads TGTGCCAGTGGACAGGGAGGATACTATGGCTACACCTTC. This codes for CASGQGGYYGYTF.

The V call is TRBV28, the J call TRBJ2-5; either TRBD1 or TRBD2 may fit D (5 bases each). The length of the CDR3 is 14 residues. V was shortened by 6 bases and J by 5 bases, with 16 bases between the two germline ends. Germline V CDR1 and CDR2: MDHEN, SYDVKM. The CDR3, as DNA: TGTGCCAGCAGCGTGCCGGGACCAGGGGAGACCCAGTACTTC. Translation: CASSVPGPGETQYF.

This chain links TRBV30 with TRBJ1-2, with D possibly being TRBD1 (5 bases). V dropped 5 bases and J dropped 5 bases, with 15 bases sitting between them. CDR1 and CDR2 from the germline V gene are GTSNPN and SVGIG (reference sequence). CDR3 length equals 13 residues. The CDR3 region is CAWRGTAGYGYTF. In DNA form, the CDR3 reads TGTGCCTGGCGGGGGACCGCTGGTTATGGCTACACCTTC.

This clone was observed a few times. V gene TRBV19 combines with J gene TRBJ1-5, with 8 nucleotides matching TRBD1. Germline V gives CDR1 LNHDA, CDR2 SQIVND (reference sequence). The CDR3 contains 15 residues. J lost 2 bases, V lost 3 bases, and 3 bases had no gene match. CDR3 sequence (DNA): TGTGCCAGTAGTATGGGGACAGGTGGCAATCAGCCCCAGCATTTT. Its translation: CASSMGTGGNQPQHF.

The chain uses TRBV5-1 and TRBJ2-1; 15 nucleotides align to TRBD2. Trimming cost V 2 bases and J 8 bases; bases outside gene matches: 11. Germline V gene lookup returns CDR1 SGHRS and CDR2 YFSETQ. The CDR3 consists of 18 residues. CDR3 sequence: CASSFGLAGGPSSDEQFF. The CDR3, as DNA: TGCGCCAGCAGCTTCGGACTAGCGGGGGGGCCAAGCAGTGATGAGCAGTTCTTC.

The DNA of the CDR3 is TGTGCCAGCAGTGACTACACTGAAGCTTTCTTT. This codes for CASSDYTEAFF. The V call is TRBV6-2 or TRBV6-3, the J call TRBJ1-1, with no clear D. Germline V gene lookup returns CDR1 MNHEY and CDR2 SVGEGT. Trimming cost V 5 bases and J 3 bases, with 4 bases left between them. This CDR3 comprises 11 residues.

This chain connects TRBV4-1 to TRBJ1-1; no clear D gene. V shed 7 bases and J shed 3 bases, with 15 bases lying between them. The CDR3 runs to 14 residues. In germline, CDR1 is MGHRA, CDR2 YSYEKL. The CDR3 nucleotides read TGCGCCAGCACCCCCGGGCCAGCGGACACTGAAGCTTTCTTT. Translating it yields CASTPGPADTEAFF.

The chain employs TRBV6-5 and TRBJ2-1, with a tentative D call TRBD2 (5 bases). The germline V and J ends were trimmed by 8 bases and 2 bases, with 13 bases remaining between them. Germline CDR1 MNHEY, CDR2 SVGAGI. CDR3 length: 14 amino acids. This CDR3 reads CASLSVGPYNEQFF. The CDR3 DNA sequence: TGTGCCAGCCTTAGCGTGGGCCCCTACAATGAGCAGTTCTTC.

This chain connects TRBV10-2 to TRBJ2-5; no reliable D call. The CDR3 extends over 11 amino acids. Trimming removed 6 bases at V and 2 bases at J, with 4 bases between. In germline, CDR1 is WSHSY, CDR2 SAAADI. CDR3 amino acids: CASSQQETQYF. CDR3 coding DNA: TGCGCCAGCAGCCAACAAGAGACCCAGTACTTC.

The rearrangement links TRBV27 to TRBJ2-7, with D tentatively TRBD1 or TRBD2 (5 bases each). Trimming removed 5 bases at V and 3 bases at J, with 17 bases between. The CDR3 has 15 amino acids. Looked up from germline, CDR1 is MNHEY and CDR2 is SMNVEV (reference sequence). The CDR3 region has the DNA TGTGCCAGCAGTCGGGACCCCCTGCAGAACTACGAGCAGTACTTC. Protein sequence: CASSRDPLQNYEQYF.

V usage is TRBV19 and J usage is TRBJ1-6; possible D gene TRBD1, 5 bases. The CDR3 totals 13 residues. Germline V CDR1 and CDR2: LNHDA, SQIVND (reference sequence). Trimming took 6 bases from V and 7 from J, leaving 10 bases between them. The CDR3: CASRGRGNSPLHF. CDR3 nucleotides: TGTGCCAGTAGGGGGCGCGGGAATTCACCCCTCCACTTT.

The chain has TRBV6-4 and TRBJ1-2; D is undetermined. CDR1 MRHNA and CDR2 SNTAGT come from the germline V gene. The length of the CDR3 is 16 residues. Trimming cost V 6 bases and J 4 bases, with 21 bases left between them. The CDR3 bases are TGTGCCAGCAGGGAAACGCCCAATGACTTGGCCTATGGCTACACCTTC. This translates into CASRETPNDLAYGYTF.